The entry below gives a single T cell receptor (beta chain) sequence along with its context. Its antigen is unknown. The data are from a study of shared clonotypes between healthy human individuals. Study-wide results and limits: Naive subsets typically showed greater estimated richness than memory subsets.

Generated by immunoSEQ multiplex PCR, the TCRdb table keeps only in-frame clones and is missing some. The sample contains about 2.4 million clones, roughly 92% of which appear only once. Adult donors, all healthy and HIV-negative, had no recent acute infections or vaccinations. CDR3 size: 14 residues. Germline V lookup: CDR1 LNHDA, CDR2 SQIVND (reference sequence). V was clipped by 10 bases and J by 1 base, with 17 bases between them. Sequenced sample: naive CD4+ T cells sorted from blood. Stated subset: CD45RA+ positively selected. This chain joins TRBV19 and TRBJ2-7; D is unclear. The sequence came from a young man in good health. This CDR3 reads CATTVGYGSYEQYF. The DNA for the CDR3 is TGTGCCACCACCGTAGGATACGGGTCCTACGAGCAGTACTTC.